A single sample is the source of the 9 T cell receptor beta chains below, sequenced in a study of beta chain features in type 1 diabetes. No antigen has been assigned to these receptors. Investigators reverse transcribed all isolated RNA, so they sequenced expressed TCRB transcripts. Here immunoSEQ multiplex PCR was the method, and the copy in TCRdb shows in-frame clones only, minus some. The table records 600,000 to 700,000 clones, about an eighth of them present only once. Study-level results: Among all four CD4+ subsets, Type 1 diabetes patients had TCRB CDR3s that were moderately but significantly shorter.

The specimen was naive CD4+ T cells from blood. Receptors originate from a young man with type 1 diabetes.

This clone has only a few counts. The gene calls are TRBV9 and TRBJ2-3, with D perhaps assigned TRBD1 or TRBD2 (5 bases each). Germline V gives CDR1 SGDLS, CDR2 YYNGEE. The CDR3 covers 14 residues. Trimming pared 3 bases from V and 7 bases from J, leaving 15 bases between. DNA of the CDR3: TGTGCCAGCAGCGGGGGCCGGACGGGGAATACGCAGTATTTT. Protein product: CASSGGRTGNTQYF.

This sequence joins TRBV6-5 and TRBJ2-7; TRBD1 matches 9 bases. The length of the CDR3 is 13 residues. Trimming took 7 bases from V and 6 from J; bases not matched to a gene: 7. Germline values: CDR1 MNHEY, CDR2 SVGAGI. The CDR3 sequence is CASTLDRGREQYF. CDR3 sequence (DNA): TGTGCCAGCACCCTGGACAGGGGACGCGAGCAGTACTTC.

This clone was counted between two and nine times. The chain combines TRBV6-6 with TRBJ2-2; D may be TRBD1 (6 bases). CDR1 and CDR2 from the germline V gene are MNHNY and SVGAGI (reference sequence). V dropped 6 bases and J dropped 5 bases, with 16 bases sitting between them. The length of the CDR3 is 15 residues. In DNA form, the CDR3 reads TGTGCCAGCAGCGCTCGACAGGTTATAACCGGGGAGCTGTTTTTT. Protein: CASSARQVITGELFF.

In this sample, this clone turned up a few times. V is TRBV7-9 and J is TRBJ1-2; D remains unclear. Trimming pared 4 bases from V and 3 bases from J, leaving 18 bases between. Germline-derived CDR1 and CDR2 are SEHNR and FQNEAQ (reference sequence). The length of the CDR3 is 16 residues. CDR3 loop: CASSSVGGPGDYGYTF. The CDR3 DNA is TGTGCCAGCAGCTCGGTTGGTGGACCGGGAGACTATGGCTACACCTTC.

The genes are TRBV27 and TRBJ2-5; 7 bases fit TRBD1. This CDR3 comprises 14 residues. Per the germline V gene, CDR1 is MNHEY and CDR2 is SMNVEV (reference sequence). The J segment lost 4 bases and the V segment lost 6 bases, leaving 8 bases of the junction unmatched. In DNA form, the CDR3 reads TGTGCCAGCAGCCAAGCCCGACAGGGAGAGACCCAGTACTTC. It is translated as CASSQARQGETQYF.

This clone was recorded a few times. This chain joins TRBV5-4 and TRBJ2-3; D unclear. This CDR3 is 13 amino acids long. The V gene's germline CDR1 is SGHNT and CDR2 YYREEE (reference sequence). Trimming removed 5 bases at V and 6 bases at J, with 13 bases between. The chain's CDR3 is CASSSRPGDTQYF. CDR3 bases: TGTGCCAGCAGTTCCCGACCCGGGGATACGCAGTATTTT.

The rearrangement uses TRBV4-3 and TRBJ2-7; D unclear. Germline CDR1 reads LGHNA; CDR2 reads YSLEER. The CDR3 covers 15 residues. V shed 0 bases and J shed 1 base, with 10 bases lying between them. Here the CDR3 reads CASSQDSGGSYEQYF. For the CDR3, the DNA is TGCGCCAGCAGCCAAGATTCCGGCGGATCCTACGAGCAGTACTTC.

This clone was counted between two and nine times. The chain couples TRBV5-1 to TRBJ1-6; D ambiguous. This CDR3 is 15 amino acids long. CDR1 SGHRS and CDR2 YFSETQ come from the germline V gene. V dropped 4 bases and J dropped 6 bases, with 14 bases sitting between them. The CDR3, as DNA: TGCGCCAGCAGCCTGGACGGACGCGCTAATTCACCCCTCCACTTT. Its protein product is CASSLDGRANSPLHF.

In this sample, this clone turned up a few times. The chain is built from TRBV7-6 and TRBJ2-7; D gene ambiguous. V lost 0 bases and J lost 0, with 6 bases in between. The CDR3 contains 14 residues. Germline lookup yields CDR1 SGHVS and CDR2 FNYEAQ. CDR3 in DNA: TGTGCCAGCAGCTTAGCGATCAGCTCCTACGAGCAGTACTTC. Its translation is CASSLAISSYEQYF.